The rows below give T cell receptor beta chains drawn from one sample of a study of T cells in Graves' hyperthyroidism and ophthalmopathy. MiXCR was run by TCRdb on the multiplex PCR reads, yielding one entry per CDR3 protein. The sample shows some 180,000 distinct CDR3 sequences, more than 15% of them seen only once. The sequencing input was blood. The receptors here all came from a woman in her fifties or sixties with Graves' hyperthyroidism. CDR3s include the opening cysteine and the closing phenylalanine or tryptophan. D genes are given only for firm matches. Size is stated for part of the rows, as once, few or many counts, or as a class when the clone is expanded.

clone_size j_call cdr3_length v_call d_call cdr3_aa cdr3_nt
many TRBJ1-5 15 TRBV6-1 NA CASRTVALGDQPQHF TGTGCCAGCAGGACTGTTGCCCTGGGGGATCAGCCCCAGCATTTT
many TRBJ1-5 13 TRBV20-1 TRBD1 CSATGQALQPQHF TGCAGTGCTACCGGACAGGCCCTTCAGCCCCAGCATTTT
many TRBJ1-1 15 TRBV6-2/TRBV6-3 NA CASSYSLTRYTEAFF TGTGCCAGCAGTTACTCTTTAACCAGATACACTGAAGCTTTCTTT
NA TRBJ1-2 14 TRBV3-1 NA CASSHLGPNYGYTF TGTGCCAGCAGCCACTTAGGGCCCAACTATGGCTACACCTTC
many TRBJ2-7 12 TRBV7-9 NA CASSLSVVEQYF TGTGCCAGCAGCTTAAGCGTGGTCGAGCAGTACTTC
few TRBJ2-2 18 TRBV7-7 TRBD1 CASSPGPGTGVVIGELFF TGTGCTAGCAGCCCTGGTCCCGGGACAGGGGTGGTTATCGGGGAGCTGTTTTTT
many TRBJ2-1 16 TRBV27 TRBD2 CASTYSGGDSYNEQFF TGTGCCAGCACATATAGCGGGGGAGATTCCTACAATGAGCAGTTCTTC
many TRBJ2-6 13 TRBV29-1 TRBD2 CSVASGGTNVLTF TGCAGCGTTGCCTCGGGGGGGACCAACGTCCTGACTTTC
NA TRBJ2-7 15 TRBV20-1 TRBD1 CSARDPGDRGYEQYF TGCAGTGCTAGAGATCCCGGGGACAGGGGCTACGAGCAGTACTTC
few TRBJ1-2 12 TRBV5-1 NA CASSLKASGYTF TGCGCCAGCAGCTTGAAAGCCTCGGGCTACACCTTC
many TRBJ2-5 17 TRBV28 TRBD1 CASSLSTGGGGQETQYF TGTGCCAGCAGTTTATCGACAGGGGGTGGCGGTCAAGAGACCCAGTACTTC
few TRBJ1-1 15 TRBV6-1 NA CASSPRGSRNTEAFF TGTGCCAGCAGTCCAAGAGGGTCTAGGAACACTGAAGCTTTCTTT
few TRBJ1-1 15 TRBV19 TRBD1 CASSALNRGGTEAFF TGTGCCAGTAGTGCTTTAAACAGGGGCGGGACTGAAGCTTTCTTT